A single TCR beta chain is shown here with its context. Its antigen is unknown. Method: immunoSEQ multiplex PCR; TCRdb's copy keeps in-frame clones and lacks some. The sample holds about 130,000 clones, roughly 85% seen once. These data belong to a study of T cell responses to AZD1222 COVID-19 vaccine. Study results and caveats: Spike regions recognized by vaccine-associated CD4 TCRs spanned the protein, led by 160-218 and 743-854. Following two doses of AZD1222, Spike-specific TCR breadth and depth rose.

V was clipped by 4 bases and J by 1 base, with 11 bases between them. CDR3 size: 14 residues. Germline CDR1 and CDR2: SGHRS and YFSETQ. Source: peripheral blood, taken on day 0 of AZD1222 vaccination. The receptor comes from an adult in good health. V and J are TRBV5-1 and TRBJ1-1; D possibly corresponds to TRBD1 (6 bases). The CDR3 coding sequence is TGCGCCAGCAGCAACGGACAGTCGAACACTGAAGCTTTCTTT. It encodes CASSNGQSNTEAFF. Full variable domain (remainder filled in from reference TRBV5-1 and TRBJ1-1): KAGVTQTPRYLIKTRGQQVTLSCSPISGHRSVSWYQQTPGQGLQFLFEYFSETQRNKGNFPGRFSGRQFSNSRSEMNVSTLELGDSALYLCASSNGQSNTEAFFGQGTRLTVV.